Described below is a single TCR beta chain sequence and its context. Germline assignment: CDR1 LGHNA and CDR2 YSLEER. Germline trimming cut 0 bases from V and 5 bases from J; bases unmatched to any gene: 3. The CDR3 runs 15 residues. The data derive from a study of PD-L1 blockade in urothelial cancer. Overall study: Chemotherapy regimens numbering 0 to 3 had been given to patients.

Time point in this sample: pretreatment peripheral blood. Sampling of each patient yielded between 1 and 8 specimens, collected pretreatment and on-treatment. Sequencing was performed with immunoSEQ multiplex PCR; in TCRdb, only in-frame clones are kept and a portion is missing. In the table there are about 50,000 clones, 70% to 90% of which are singletons. This sample comprised PBMCs, obtained around atezolizumab (anti-PD-L1) treatment. The chain has TRBV4-3 and TRBJ1-4; TRBD1 matches at 7 bases. The sequence was collected from a woman aged 60 to 75 with urothelial cancer. The CDR3 loop is CASSQDYRGNEKLFF. CDR3 nucleotides: TGCGCCAGCAGCCAAGATTACAGGGGAAATGAAAAACTGTTTTTT.